This T cell receptor (beta chain) was found in a study of beta chain features in type 1 diabetes. About the research overall: The samples had more than 95 million sorted cells examined in all. Overall study results and limits: In all four CD4+ subsets, TCRB CDR3 length was significantly, moderately reduced in type 1 diabetes.

The sequenced template was cDNA made from the entire isolated RNA. For naive, central memory and regulatory T cell samples, reads averaged about 3.7 million. Repertoires were generated with immunoSEQ multiplex PCR, while TCRdb's copy carries only in-frame clones and drops some. The profile shows about 650,000 clones, around 12% of them singletons. Note on this clone: Its target is not known.

Losses at the gene ends were 5 bases for V and 0 bases for J; bases not matched to a gene: 6. The CDR3 totals 17 residues. CDR1 is SGHAT and CDR2 is FQNNGV in the germline V gene. A CD45RO/CCR7/CD25/CD127/CD95/CD27 panel sorted naive, central memory, regulatory and stem cell-like memory CD4+ cells. The TCR was taken from a man in his thirties or forties with type 1 diabetes. J is TRBJ2-7 and V is TRBV11-2, with 14 positions matching TRBD2. The sequencing input was naive CD4+ T cells from blood. The CDR3 spells CASSPRTSGGISYEQYF. The DNA for the CDR3 is TGTGCCAGCAGCCCCCGGACTAGCGGGGGGATCTCCTACGAGCAGTACTTC.